This TCR beta chain is from a study of blood T cells in healthy people across ages. Study-level findings and limits: There were more naive CD4+ cells and higher diversity in long-lived donors than in aged donors. Strong correlation was found linking TCR beta diversity to naive T cell percentage.

This clonotype was picked up a small number of times. Its antigen is unidentified. The germline V gene has CDR1 SGHTA and CDR2 FQGTGA. The CDR3 extends over 16 amino acids. Between the trimmed V and J ends, which lost 1 base and 5 bases, there was a span of 16 bases. Combining a sample-barcoded 5' primer with a J-beta primer mix, a second PCR ran for roughly 7 to 12 cycles. Every cDNA molecule carried a tag from a template-switch adaptor bearing 12 random nucleotides. TCRdb re-analysed the 5' RACE reads in MiXCR, keeping a single row per CDR3 protein. The table has 650,000 to 1,000,000 distinct CDR3 sequences, under 40% seen once. There were at least 5.5 micrograms of total RNA extracted from every sample.

The clonotype originates from a man aged 18 to 35 in good health. Sequences were obtained from blood. The chain combines TRBV7-3 with TRBJ2-3; D is tentatively TRBD1 or TRBD2 (6 bases each). The CDR3 is CASSLRSPGAGDTQYF. The CDR3 DNA reads TGTGCCAGCAGCTTAAGATCCCCGGGGGCTGGAGATACGCAGTATTTT.